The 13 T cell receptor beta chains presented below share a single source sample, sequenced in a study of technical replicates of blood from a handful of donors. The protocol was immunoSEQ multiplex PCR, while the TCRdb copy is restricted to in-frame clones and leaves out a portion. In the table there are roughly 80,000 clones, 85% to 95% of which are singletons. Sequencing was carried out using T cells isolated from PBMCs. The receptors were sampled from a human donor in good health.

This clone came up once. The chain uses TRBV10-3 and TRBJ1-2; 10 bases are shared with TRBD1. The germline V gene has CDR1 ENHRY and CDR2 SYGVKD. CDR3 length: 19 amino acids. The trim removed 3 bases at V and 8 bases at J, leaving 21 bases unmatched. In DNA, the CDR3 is TGTGCCATCAGTGAACCCATGAAAGGGACAGGGGTTTTGAAGGGCGGCTACACCTTC. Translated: CAISEPMKGTGVLKGGYTF.

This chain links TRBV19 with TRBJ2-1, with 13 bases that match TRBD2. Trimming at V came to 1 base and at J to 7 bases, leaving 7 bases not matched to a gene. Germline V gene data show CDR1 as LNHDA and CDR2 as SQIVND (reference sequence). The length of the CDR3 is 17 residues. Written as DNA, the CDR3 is TGTGCCAGTAGTATAGCCATAGGACTAGCGGGAGAGAATGAGCAGTTCTTC. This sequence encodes CASSIAIGLAGENEQFF. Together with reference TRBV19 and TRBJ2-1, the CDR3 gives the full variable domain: DGGITQSPKYLFRKEGQNVTLSCEQNLNHDAMYWYRQDPGQGLRLIYYSQIVNDFQKGDIAEGYSVSREKKESFPLTVTSAQKNPTAFYLCASSIAIGLAGENEQFFGPGTRLTVL.

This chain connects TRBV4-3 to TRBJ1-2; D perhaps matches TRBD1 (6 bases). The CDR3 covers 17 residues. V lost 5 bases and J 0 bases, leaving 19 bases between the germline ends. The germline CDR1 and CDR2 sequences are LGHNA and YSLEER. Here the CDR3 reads CASSEGPGVRPNYGYTF. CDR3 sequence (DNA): TGCGCCAGCAGCGAAGGCCCAGGGGTCCGCCCTAACTATGGCTACACCTTC.

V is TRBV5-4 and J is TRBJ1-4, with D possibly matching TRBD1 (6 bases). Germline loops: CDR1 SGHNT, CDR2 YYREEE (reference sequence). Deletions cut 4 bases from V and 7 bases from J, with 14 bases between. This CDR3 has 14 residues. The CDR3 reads CASSIQGPGEKLFF. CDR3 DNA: TGTGCCAGCAGCATACAGGGCCCAGGTGAAAAACTGTTTTTT.

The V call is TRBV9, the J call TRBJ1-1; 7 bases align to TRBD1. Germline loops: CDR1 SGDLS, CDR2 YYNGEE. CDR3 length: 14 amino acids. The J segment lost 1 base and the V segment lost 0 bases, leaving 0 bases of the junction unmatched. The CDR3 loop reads CASSVDRGNTEAFF. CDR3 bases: TGTGCCAGCAGCGTAGACAGGGGGAACACTGAAGCTTTCTTT.

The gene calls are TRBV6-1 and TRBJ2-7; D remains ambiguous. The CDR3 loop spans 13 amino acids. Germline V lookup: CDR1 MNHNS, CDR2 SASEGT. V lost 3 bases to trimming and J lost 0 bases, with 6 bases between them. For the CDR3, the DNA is TGTGCCAGCAGTGAGTACAACTCCTACGAGCAGTACTTC. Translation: CASSEYNSYEQYF.

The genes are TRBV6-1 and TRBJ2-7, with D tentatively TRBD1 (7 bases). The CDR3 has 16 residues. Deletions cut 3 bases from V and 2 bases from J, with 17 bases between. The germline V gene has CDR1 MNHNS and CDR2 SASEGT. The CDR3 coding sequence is TGTGCCAGCAGTGAGGTCGCAGGGGGGTTTGCCTACGAGCAGTACTTC. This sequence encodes CASSEVAGGFAYEQYF.

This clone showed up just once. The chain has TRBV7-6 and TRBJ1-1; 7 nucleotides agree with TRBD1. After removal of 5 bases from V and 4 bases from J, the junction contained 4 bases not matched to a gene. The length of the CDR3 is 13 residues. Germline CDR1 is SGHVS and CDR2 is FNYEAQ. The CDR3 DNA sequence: TGTGCCAGCAGCCGACAGGGATCCACTGAAGCTTTCTTT. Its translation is CASSRQGSTEAFF.

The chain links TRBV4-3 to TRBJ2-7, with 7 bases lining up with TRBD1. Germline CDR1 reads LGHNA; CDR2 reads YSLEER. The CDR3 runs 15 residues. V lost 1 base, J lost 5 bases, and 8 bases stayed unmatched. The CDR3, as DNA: TGCGCCAGCAGCCAAGTTCACCAGGGGGAACACGAGCAGTACTTC. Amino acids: CASSQVHQGEHEQYF.

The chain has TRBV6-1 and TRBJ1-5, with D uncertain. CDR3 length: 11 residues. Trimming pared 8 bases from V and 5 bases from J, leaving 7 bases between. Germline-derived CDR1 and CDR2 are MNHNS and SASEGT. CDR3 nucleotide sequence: TGTGCCAGCGGCGGGTATCAGCCCCAGCATTTT. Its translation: CASGGYQPQHF.

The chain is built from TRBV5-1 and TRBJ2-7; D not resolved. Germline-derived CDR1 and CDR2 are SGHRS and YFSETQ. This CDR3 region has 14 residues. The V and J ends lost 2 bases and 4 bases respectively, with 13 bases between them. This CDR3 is CASSFFDRSYEQYF. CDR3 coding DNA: TGCGCCAGCAGCTTTTTTGATAGAAGTTACGAGCAGTACTTC.

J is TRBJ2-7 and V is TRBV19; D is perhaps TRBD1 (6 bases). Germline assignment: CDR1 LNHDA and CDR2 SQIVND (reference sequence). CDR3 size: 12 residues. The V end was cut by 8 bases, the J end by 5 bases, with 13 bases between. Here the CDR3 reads CASQGTLDEQYF. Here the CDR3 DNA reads TGTGCCAGTCAAGGGACACTCGACGAGCAGTACTTC. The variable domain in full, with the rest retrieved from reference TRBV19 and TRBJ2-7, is DGGITQSPKYLFRKEGQNVTLSCEQNLNHDAMYWYRQDPGQGLRLIYYSQIVNDFQKGDIAEGYSVSREKKESFPLTVTSAQKNPTAFYLCASQGTLDEQYFGPGTRLTVT.

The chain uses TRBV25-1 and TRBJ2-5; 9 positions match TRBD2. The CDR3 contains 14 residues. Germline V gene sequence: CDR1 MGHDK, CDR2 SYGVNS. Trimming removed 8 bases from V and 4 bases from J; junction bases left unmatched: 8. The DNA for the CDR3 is TGTGCCAGCGGGCAAGCGGGAGGTCGAGAGACCCAGTACTTC. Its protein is CASGQAGGRETQYF.